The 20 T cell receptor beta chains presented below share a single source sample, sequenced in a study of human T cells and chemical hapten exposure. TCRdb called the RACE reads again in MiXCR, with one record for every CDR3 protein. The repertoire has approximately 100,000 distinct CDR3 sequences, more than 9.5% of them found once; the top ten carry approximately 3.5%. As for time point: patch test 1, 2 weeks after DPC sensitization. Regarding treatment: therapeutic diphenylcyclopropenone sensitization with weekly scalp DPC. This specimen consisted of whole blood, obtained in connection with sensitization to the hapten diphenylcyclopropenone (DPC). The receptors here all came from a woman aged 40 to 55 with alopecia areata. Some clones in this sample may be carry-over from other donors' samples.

The CDR3 region has the DNA TGTGCCAGCAGTTTTCAAGCTATCCAAGAGACCCAGTACTTC. This encodes CASSFQAIQETQYF. The chain uses TRBV12-3 or TRBV12-4 and TRBJ2-5; the D is unclear. The V gene lost 3 bases and the J gene lost 1 base, with 9 bases spanning the gap. The CDR3 extends over 14 amino acids.

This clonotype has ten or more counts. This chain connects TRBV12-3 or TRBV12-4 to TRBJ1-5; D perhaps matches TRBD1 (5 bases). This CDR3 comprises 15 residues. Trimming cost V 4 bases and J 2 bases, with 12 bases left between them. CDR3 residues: CASSSSGAGNQPQHF. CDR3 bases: TGTGCCAGCAGTTCCAGCGGGGCGGGCAATCAGCCCCAGCATTTT.

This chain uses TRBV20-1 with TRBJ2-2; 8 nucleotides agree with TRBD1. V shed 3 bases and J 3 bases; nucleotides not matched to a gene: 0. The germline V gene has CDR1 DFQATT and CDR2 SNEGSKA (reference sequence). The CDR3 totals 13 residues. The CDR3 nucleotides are TGCAGTGCTAGGGACAGGGACACCGGGGAGCTGTTTTTT. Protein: CSARDRDTGELFF.

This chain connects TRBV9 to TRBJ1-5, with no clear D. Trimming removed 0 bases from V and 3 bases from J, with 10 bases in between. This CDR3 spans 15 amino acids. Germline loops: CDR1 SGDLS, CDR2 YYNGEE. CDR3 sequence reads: CASSVDQRINQPQHF. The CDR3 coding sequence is TGTGCCAGCAGCGTAGACCAGAGAATCAATCAGCCCCAGCATTTT. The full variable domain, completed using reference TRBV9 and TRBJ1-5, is DSGVTQTPKHLITATGQRVTLRCSPRSGDLSVYWYQQSLDQGLQFLIQYYNGEERAKGNILERFSAQQFPDLHSELNLSSLELGDSALYFCASSVDQRINQPQHFGDGTRLSIL.

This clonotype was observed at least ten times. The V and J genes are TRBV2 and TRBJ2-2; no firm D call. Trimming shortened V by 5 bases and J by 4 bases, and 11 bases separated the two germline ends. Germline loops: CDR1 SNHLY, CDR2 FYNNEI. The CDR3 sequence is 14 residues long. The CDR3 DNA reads TGTGCCAGCAGTCTTCCACCAGGCACCGGGGAGCTGTTTTTT. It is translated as CASSLPPGTGELFF.

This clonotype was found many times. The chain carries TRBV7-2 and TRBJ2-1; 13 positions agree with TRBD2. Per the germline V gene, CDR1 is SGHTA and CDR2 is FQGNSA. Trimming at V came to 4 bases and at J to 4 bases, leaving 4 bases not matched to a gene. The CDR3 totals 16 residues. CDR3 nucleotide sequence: TGTGCCAGCAGCTCCCCGGGACTAGCGGGGTACAATGAGCAGTTCTTC. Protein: CASSSPGLAGYNEQFF.

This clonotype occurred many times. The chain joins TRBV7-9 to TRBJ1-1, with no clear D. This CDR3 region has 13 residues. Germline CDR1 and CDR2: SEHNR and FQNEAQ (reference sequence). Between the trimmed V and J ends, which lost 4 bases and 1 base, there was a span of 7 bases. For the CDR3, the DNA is TGTGCCAGCAGCTCTTGGGGGAACACTGAAGCTTTCTTT. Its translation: CASSSWGNTEAFF.

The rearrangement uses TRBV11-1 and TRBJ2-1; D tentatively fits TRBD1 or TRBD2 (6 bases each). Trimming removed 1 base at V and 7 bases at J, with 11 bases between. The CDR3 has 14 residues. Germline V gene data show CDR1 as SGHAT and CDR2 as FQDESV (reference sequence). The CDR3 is CASSLGGAKNEQFF. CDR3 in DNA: TGTGCCAGCAGCTTAGGGGGGGCTAAGAATGAGCAGTTCTTC.

The CDR3, as DNA: TGCAGCGTTGGACTGACAACCTACGAGCAGTACTTC. Encoded protein: CSVGLTTYEQYF. V gene TRBV29-1 combines with J gene TRBJ2-7; no definite D call. The CDR3 is 12 residues long. The V end lost 4 bases, the J end lost 2 bases, and 9 bases lay between the germline ends. Germline V gene sequence: CDR1 SQVTM, CDR2 ANQGSEA.

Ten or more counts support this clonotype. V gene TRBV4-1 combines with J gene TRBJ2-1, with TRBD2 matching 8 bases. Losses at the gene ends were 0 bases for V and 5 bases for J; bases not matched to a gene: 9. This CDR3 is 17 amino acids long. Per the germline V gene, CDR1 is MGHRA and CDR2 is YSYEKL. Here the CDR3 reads CASSQEVSGSGDNEQFF. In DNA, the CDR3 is TGCGCCAGCAGCCAAGAGGTGAGCGGGAGCGGTGACAATGAGCAGTTCTTC.

CDR3 coding DNA: TGTGCCAGCATGCAGGTCGGGGAGCTGTTTTTT. It yields the protein CASMQVGELFF. The chain carries TRBV6-1 and TRBJ2-2; D is uncertain. The CDR3 loop spans 11 amino acids. Germline V gives CDR1 MNHNS, CDR2 SASEGT. Trimming removed 7 bases at V and 7 bases at J, with 7 bases between.

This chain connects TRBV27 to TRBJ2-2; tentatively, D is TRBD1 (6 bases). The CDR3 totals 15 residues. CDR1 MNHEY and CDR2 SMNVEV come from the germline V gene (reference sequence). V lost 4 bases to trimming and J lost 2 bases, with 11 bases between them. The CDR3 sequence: CASSSLQGNTGELFF. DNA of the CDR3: TGTGCCAGCAGTTCCTTACAGGGAAACACCGGGGAGCTGTTTTTT.

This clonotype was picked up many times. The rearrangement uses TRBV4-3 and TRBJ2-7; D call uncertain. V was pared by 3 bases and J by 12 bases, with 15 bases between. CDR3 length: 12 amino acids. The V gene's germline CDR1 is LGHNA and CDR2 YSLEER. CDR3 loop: CASSHDGGRRYF. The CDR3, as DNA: TGCGCCAGCAGCCACGACGGCGGTCGGCGGTACTTC.

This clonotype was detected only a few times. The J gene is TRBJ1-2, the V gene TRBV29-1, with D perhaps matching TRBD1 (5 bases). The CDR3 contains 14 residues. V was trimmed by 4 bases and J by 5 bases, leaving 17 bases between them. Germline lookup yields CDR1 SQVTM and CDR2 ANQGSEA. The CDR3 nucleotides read TGCAGCGTTGGGAGCAGGGCGTGGGAGTATGGCTACACCTTC. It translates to CSVGSRAWEYGYTF.

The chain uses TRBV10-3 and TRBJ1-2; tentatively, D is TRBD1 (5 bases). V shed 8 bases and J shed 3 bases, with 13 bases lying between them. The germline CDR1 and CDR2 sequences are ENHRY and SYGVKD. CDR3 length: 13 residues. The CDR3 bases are TGTGCCATCGGAAGTCGGGGCCACTATGGCTACACCTTC. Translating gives CAIGSRGHYGYTF.

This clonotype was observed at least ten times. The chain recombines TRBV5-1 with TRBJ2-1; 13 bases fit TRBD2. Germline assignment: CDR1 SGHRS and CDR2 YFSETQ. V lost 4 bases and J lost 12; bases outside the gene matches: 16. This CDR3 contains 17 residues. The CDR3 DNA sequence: TGCGCCAGCAGCATCTGGACTAGCGGGAGTTCGGAAGGTGTGCAGTTCTTC. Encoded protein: CASSIWTSGSSEGVQFF. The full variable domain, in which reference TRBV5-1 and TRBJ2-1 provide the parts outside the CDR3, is KAGVTQTPRYLIKTRGQQVTLSCSPISGHRSVSWYQQTPGQGLQFLFEYFSETQRNKGNFPGRFSGRQFSNSRSEMNVSTLELGDSALYLCASSIWTSGSSEGVQFFGPGTRLTVL.

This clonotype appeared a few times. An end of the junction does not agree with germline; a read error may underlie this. CDR3: CASSLASGLTDTQYF. Written as DNA, the CDR3 is TGTGCTAGCAGCTTAGCTAGCGGTCTCACAGATACGCAGTATTTT. The rearrangement links TRBV7-7 to TRBJ2-3; 7 nucleotides match TRBD2. Germline-derived CDR1 and CDR2 are SSHAT and FNYEAQ (reference sequence). The CDR3 is made up of 15 amino acids. The variable domain in full, completed from reference TRBV7-7 and TRBJ2-3, reads GAGVSQSPRYKVTKRGQDVTLRCDPISSHATLYWYQQALGQGPEFLTYFNYEAQPDKSGLPSDRFSAERPEGSISTLTIQRTEQRDSAMYRCASSLASGLTDTQYFGPGTRLTVL.

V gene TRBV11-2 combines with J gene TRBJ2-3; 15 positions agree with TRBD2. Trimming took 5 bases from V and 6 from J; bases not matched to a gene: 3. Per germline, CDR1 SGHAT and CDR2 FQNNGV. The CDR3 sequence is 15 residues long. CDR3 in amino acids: CASSAGTSGGDTQYF. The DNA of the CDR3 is TGTGCCAGCAGCGCCGGGACTAGCGGGGGGGATACGCAGTATTTT.

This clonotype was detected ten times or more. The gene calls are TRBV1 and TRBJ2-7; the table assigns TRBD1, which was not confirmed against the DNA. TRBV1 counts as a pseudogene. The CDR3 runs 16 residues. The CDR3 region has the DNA TGCACCAGCAGCCACCAGTCGGGACAGGATTGTCGCGAGCAGTACTTC. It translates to CTSSHQSGQDCREQYF.

The CDR3 protein is CASSLRSISSGANVLTF. The CDR3 nucleotides read TGTGCCAGCAGCTTACGCAGTATAAGCTCTGGGGCCAACGTCCTGACTTTC. This rearrangement joins TRBV7-9 to TRBJ2-6; D remains ambiguous. CDR1 is SEHNR and CDR2 is FQNEAQ in the germline V gene (reference sequence). The CDR3 is made up of 17 amino acids. Trimming stripped 2 bases from V and 0 bases from J, with 11 bases between.